These T cell receptor beta chains were read from a single sample in a study of blood T cell repertoires in COVID-19. Clones were read by immunoSEQ multiplex PCR, and TCRdb kept only the in-frame ones, dropping some. The sample contains approximately 140,000 clones, around four fifths of which appear only once. Sequencing input: peripheral blood. These receptor sequences come from a man aged 40-49 years with active or convalescent COVID-19. CDR3s include the opening cysteine and the closing phenylalanine or tryptophan. Each record gives: clone size, D gene, J gene, V gene, CDR3 protein, CDR3 DNA. D genes are given only for firm matches. Size is omitted from some rows. Given values are once, few, many or a class for expanded clones.

>.|TRBD1|TRBJ1-5|TRBV7-2
CASSTGQGVLPQHF
TGTGCCAGCAGCACCGGACAGGGGGTTCTTCCCCAGCATTTT
>.|.|TRBJ1-3|TRBV9
CASSPRPPGPNSGNTIYF
TGTGCCAGCAGCCCGCGCCCCCCAGGGCCTAACTCTGGAAACACCATATATTTT
>.|TRBD1|TRBJ1-4|TRBV5-5
CASSLGGHRGRNEKLFF
TGTGCCAGCAGCTTGGGGGGACACAGGGGGAGGAATGAAAAACTGTTTTTT
>once|.|TRBJ1-2|TRBV11-2
CASSGWATNYGYTF
TGTGCCAGCAGCGGGTGGGCTACTAACTATGGCTACACCTTC
>.|TRBD1|TRBJ1-5|TRBV18
CASSPPSGTGGNQPQHF
TGTGCCAGCTCACCACCCAGTGGGACAGGGGGCAATCAGCCCCAGCATTTT
>.|.|TRBJ1-5|TRBV9
CASSENTGLNQPQHF
TGTGCCAGCAGCGAGAATACAGGTTTGAATCAGCCCCAGCATTTT
>.|TRBD2|TRBJ2-5|TRBV19
CASSEGSSGGETQYF
TGTGCCAGTAGTGAGGGTAGTAGCGGGGGAGAGACCCAGTACTTC
>.|TRBD1|TRBJ1-3|TRBV12-3/TRBV12-4
CASRDRDTIYF
TGTGCCAGCAGGGACAGGGACACCATATATTTT
>.|.|TRBJ1-6|TRBV30
CAWSLRQAASLHF
TGTGCCTGGAGCCTTCGACAGGCAGCGTCCCTCCACTTT
>.|TRBD2|TRBJ2-5|TRBV4-2
CASSQDGDWTSKKTQYF
TGTGCCAGCAGCCAAGATGGGGATTGGACTAGCAAAAAGACCCAGTACTTC
>.|.|TRBJ1-5|TRBV18
CASSPQGDSNQPQHF
TGTGCCAGCTCACCCCAAGGAGATAGCAATCAGCCCCAGCATTTT
>.|TRBD2|TRBJ2-5|TRBV7-2
CASSPRAGVETQYF
TGTGCCAGCAGCCCCCGGGCGGGGGTGGAGACCCAGTACTTC